These 27 T cell receptor beta chains originate from one sample sequenced in a study of blood T cells in healthy people across ages. Sample-barcoded 5' priming and a J-beta primer mix drove a second PCR of roughly 7 to 11 cycles. From the 5' RACE reads, TCRdb called clonotypes with MiXCR, one entry per CDR3 protein. The table shows some 880,000 distinct CDR3 sequences, with around 36% occurring only once. The sample taken for sequencing was blood. The origin of the receptors is a young man in good health.

The V gene is TRBV11-2, the J gene TRBJ2-1; D gene unclear. V lost 1 base to trimming and J lost 5 bases, with 9 bases between them. The CDR3 sequence is 14 residues long. The germline CDR1 and CDR2 sequences are SGHAT and FQNNGV. The chain's CDR3 is CASSLVRRNNEQFF. DNA of the CDR3: TGTGCCAGCAGCTTAGTTCGGAGAAACAATGAGCAGTTCTTC. Full variable domain (remainder filled in from reference TRBV11-2 and TRBJ2-1): EAGVAQSPRYKIIEKRQSVAFWCNPISGHATLYWYQQILGQGPKLLIQFQNNGVVDDSQLPKDRFSAERLKGVDSTLKIQPAKLEDSAVYLCASSLVRRNNEQFFGPGTRLTVL.

The rearrangement links TRBV5-1 to TRBJ2-2; no reliable D call. In germline, CDR1 is SGHRS, CDR2 YFSETQ. The V end was cut by 1 base, the J end by 2 bases, with 9 bases between. The CDR3 is 15 residues long. The CDR3 nucleotides read TGCGCCAGCAGCTTGACTGCGGTAAACACCGGGGAGCTGTTTTTT. Translating gives CASSLTAVNTGELFF.

Worth noting for this clonotype: A much larger clone is a single base away; this may be a read error. This chain connects TRBV6-5 to TRBJ2-5; D call uncertain. The CDR3 consists of 17 residues. CDR1 is MNHEY and CDR2 is SVGAGI in the germline V gene. CDR3 sequence reads: CASQLRASTQVQETRYF. In nucleotides, the CDR3 is TGTGCCAGCCAGTTAAGAGCGTCGACACAAGTCCAAGAGACCCGGTACTTC.

This clonotype was observed at least ten times. The chain recombines TRBV4-3 with TRBJ2-3; 10 bases align to TRBD2. The CDR3 length is 16 residues. The germline CDR1 and CDR2 sequences are LGHNA and YSLEER. The ends lost 1 base at V and 5 bases at J; junction bases unmatched: 6. CDR3 nucleotide sequence: TGCGCCAGCAGCCAAGTCCCCAGCGGGGGGGGAGATACGCAGTATTTT. Translation gives CASSQVPSGGGDTQYF.

This chain uses TRBV20-1 with TRBJ1-5; a weak D match, TRBD1 (6 bases). The ends were cut back, 1 base at V and 6 bases at J, with 13 bases in the middle. The CDR3 totals 14 residues. The germline gives CDR1 DFQATT, CDR2 SNEGSKA (reference sequence). DNA for the CDR3: TGCAGTGCTAGAGGAAGCAGGGGACGTCAGCCCCAGCATTTT. Protein: CSARGSRGRQPQHF.

This clonotype was detected once. One end of the junction is discordant with germline, which a read error may explain. The chain couples TRBV20-1 to TRBJ1-2; 10 bases match TRBD1. Per germline, CDR1 DFQATT and CDR2 SNEGSKA (reference sequence). CDR3 size: 14 residues. CDR3 region: CSTRPGQGHYGYTF. The CDR3 nucleotides read TGCAGTACTAGACCGGGACAGGGGCACTATGGCTACACCTTC.

With respect to this clonotype: This may arise from a read error, as a much more abundant clone is one base away. This rearrangement joins TRBV12-3 or TRBV12-4 to TRBJ2-1; 10 bases line up with TRBD1. The CDR3 has 14 residues. The trim removed 6 bases at V and 6 bases at J, leaving 5 bases unmatched. The CDR3, as DNA: TGTGCCAGCAGGAGGACAGGGGGAGGCAATGAGCAGTTCTTC. Amino acids: CASRRTGGGNEQFF.

This clonotype was seen a few times. The V call is TRBV6-5, the J call TRBJ2-7; D is uncertain. Looked up from germline, CDR1 is MNHEY and CDR2 is SVGAGI. Between the trimmed V and J ends, which lost 4 bases and 1 base, there was a span of 8 bases. CDR3 length equals 13 residues. The CDR3 coding sequence is TGTGCCAGCAGTTCCACAGTTTCCTACGAGCAGTACTTC. Encoded protein: CASSSTVSYEQYF.

This clonotype has more than one count but fewer than ten. The V gene is TRBV21-1, the J gene TRBJ2-4; the D call in the table, TRBD1, was not verified against the DNA. TRBV21-1 is annotated as a pseudogene. This CDR3 is built from 15 residues. This CDR3 is CASPRQYLTKNIQYF. The DNA of the CDR3 is TGTGCCAGCCCCCGACAGTACTTAACCAAAAACATTCAGTACTTC.

As to this clonotype: One end of the junction varies from germline; a read error may be responsible. V and J are TRBV20-1 and TRBJ1-1; 7 nucleotides agree with TRBD1. CDR1 DFQATT and CDR2 SNEGSKA come from the germline V gene (reference sequence). The CDR3 contains 14 residues. The CDR3 nucleotides read TGCAGTGCTAGCCCGGGACAGCTGAACACTGAAGTTTTCTTT. Translating gives CSASPGQLNTEVFF.

This clonotype was detected only a few times. The CDR3 protein is CASSLLGGRSDTQYF. For the CDR3, the DNA is TGTGCCAGCAGCTTATTAGGGGGGAGGTCAGATACGCAGTATTTT. The V gene is TRBV11-2, the J gene TRBJ2-3; either TRBD1 or TRBD2 may supply D (6 bases each). V lost 2 bases to trimming and J lost 4 bases, with 13 bases between them. In germline, CDR1 is SGHAT, CDR2 FQNNGV. This CDR3 comprises 15 residues. The full variable domain, with the rest looked up from reference TRBV11-2 and TRBJ2-3, is EAGVAQSPRYKIIEKRQSVAFWCNPISGHATLYWYQQILGQGPKLLIQFQNNGVVDDSQLPKDRFSAERLKGVDSTLKIQPAKLEDSAVYLCASSLLGGRSDTQYFGPGTRLTVL.

This clonotype turned up a few times. V and J are TRBV7-6 and TRBJ2-1; 14 nucleotides line up with TRBD2. There are 19 residues in the CDR3. Per the germline V gene, CDR1 is SGHVS and CDR2 is FNYEAQ. J was trimmed by 3 bases and V by 2 bases; bases with no gene match: 9. In DNA form, the CDR3 reads TGTGCCAGCAGCTTACCGGGACTAGCGGGGGCGAGGGGCTACAATGAGCAGTTCTTC. Amino acid sequence: CASSLPGLAGARGYNEQFF.

The V gene is TRBV28, the J gene TRBJ1-3; no clear D. Trimming took 3 bases from V and 0 from J, leaving 6 bases between them. Per germline, CDR1 MDHEN and CDR2 SYDVKM. There are 14 residues in the CDR3. The CDR3 loop reads CASSLMYSGNTIYF. In DNA, the CDR3 is TGTGCCAGCAGTTTGATGTACTCTGGAAACACCATATATTTT. Drawing the rest from reference TRBV28 and TRBJ1-3, the complete variable domain is DVKVTQSSRYLVKRTGEKVFLECVQDMDHENMFWYRQDPGLGLRLIYFSYDVKMKEKGDIPEGYSVSREKKERFSLILESASTNQTSMYLCASSLMYSGNTIYFGEGSWLTVV.

A remark on this clonotype: With a much larger clone just one base away, this may be a read error. The V call is TRBV7-2, the J call TRBJ2-3; D unresolved. The CDR3 runs to 16 residues. CDR1 and CDR2 (germline): SGHTA, FQGNSA. Here the CDR3 reads CACSDNVLRSTDTQYF. The CDR3, as DNA: TGTGCCTGCAGCGACAACGTCCTCCGGAGCACAGATACGCAGTATTTT.

This clonotype was detected many times. The genes are TRBV7-9 and TRBJ1-2; 11 bases align to TRBD1. The CDR3 has 15 residues. Germline CDR1 and CDR2: SEHNR and FQNEAQ (reference sequence). Trimming cost V 1 base and J 5 bases; bases outside gene matches: 3. The CDR3 protein is CASSLDGTGGYGYTF. The CDR3 region has the DNA TGTGCCAGCAGCTTAGACGGGACAGGGGGTTATGGCTACACCTTC.

This rearrangement joins TRBV7-2 to TRBJ1-2; no definite D call. Germline V lookup: CDR1 SGHTA, CDR2 FQGNSA. The V and J ends lost 8 bases and 4 bases respectively, with 8 bases between them. The CDR3 covers 11 residues. The CDR3 is CASRTFYGYTF. In DNA form, the CDR3 reads TGTGCCAGCCGTACTTTCTATGGCTACACCTTC.

The V call is TRBV28, the J call TRBJ1-4; 8 bases fit TRBD1. This CDR3 is built from 16 residues. The germline V gene has CDR1 MDHEN and CDR2 SYDVKM. The ends lost 5 bases at V and 5 bases at J; junction bases unmatched: 10. CDR3 sequence (DNA): TGTGCCAGCAGTCCCCCACGGACAGGGCCAAATGAAAAACTGTTTTTT. This translates into CASSPPRTGPNEKLFF.

The chain has TRBV7-9 and TRBJ1-6, with 7 bases lining up with TRBD1. The CDR3 totals 15 residues. V gave up 5 bases and J gave up 12 bases; unmatched junction bases: 13. Germline assignment: CDR1 SEHNR and CDR2 FQNEAQ (reference sequence). As DNA, the CDR3 is TGTGCCAGCAGCCCGGCCGGGACAGCCTTCGGACCCCTCCACTTT. Protein product: CASSPAGTAFGPLHF.

V and J are TRBV20-1 and TRBJ2-3, with 9 bases fitting TRBD2. CDR3 length equals 15 residues. The V gene end was trimmed by 7 bases and the J gene end by 6 bases; junction bases not matched to a gene: 14. Germline values: CDR1 DFQATT, CDR2 SNEGSKA (reference sequence). The CDR3 here is CSGDLGGGASDTQYF. The CDR3 DNA reads as TGCAGTGGGGATCTGGGCGGGGGGGCCTCGGATACGCAGTATTTT.

This chain joins TRBV5-1 and TRBJ2-5; TRBD2 is a possible D gene (6 bases). CDR3 length equals 15 residues. Germline V lookup: CDR1 SGHRS, CDR2 YFSETQ. Trimming pared 4 bases from V and 11 bases from J, leaving 24 bases between. CDR3 residues: CASSREEWRGNDQYF. The DNA for the CDR3 is TGCGCCAGCAGCAGGGAAGAGTGGCGGGGCAATGATCAGTACTTC.

Of note for this clonotype: This may stem from a read error, because a much larger clone lies one nucleotide away. The genes are TRBV4-3 and TRBJ2-5; D is possibly TRBD1 or TRBD2 (6 bases each). The tail of the sequence fits TRBJ2-4 better, so the J call may be wrong. The CDR3 spans 19 residues. Per the germline V gene, CDR1 is LGHNA and CDR2 is YSLEER. The CDR3, as DNA: TGCGCCAGCAGCCCCTCGAGGGGGGAGGCGCTTGCGACCAAAAACATTCAGTACTTC. Translated, it gives CASSPSRGEALATKNIQYF.

This chain's CDR3 is CASSLACGWGNEQFF. CDR3 DNA sequence: TGTGCCAGCAGCTTGGCCTGTGGGTGGGGAAATGAGCAGTTCTTC. This rearrangement joins TRBV5-4 to TRBJ2-1, with D unclear. This CDR3 is 15 amino acids long. Germline CDR1 is SGHNT and CDR2 is YYREEE (reference sequence). Trimming cost V 0 bases and J 7 bases, with 14 bases left between them. The full variable domain, with the rest looked up from reference TRBV5-4 and TRBJ2-1, is ETGVTQSPTHLIKTRGQQVTLRCSSQSGHNTVSWYQQALGQGPQFIFQYYREEENGRGNFPPRFSGLQFPNYSSELNVNALELDDSALYLCASSLACGWGNEQFFGPGTRLTVL.

This clonotype occurred many times. The rearrangement joins TRBV5-1 to TRBJ2-1; 10 bases map to TRBD2. The CDR3 has 14 amino acids. The germline V gene has CDR1 SGHRS and CDR2 YFSETQ. V lost 0 bases, J lost 15 bases, and 9 bases stayed unmatched. CDR3 bases: TGCGCCAGCAGCTTGGATACTAGCGGGGACCCCGCGTTCTTC. Protein sequence: CASSLDTSGDPAFF.

A word on this clonotype: A much larger clonotype is one base distant, so this may be a read error. This chain links TRBV2 with TRBJ2-1, with no clear D. This CDR3 spans 12 amino acids. Germline CDR1 and CDR2: SNHLY and FYNNEI. CDR3: CVSSEYRNEQFF. In DNA, the CDR3 is TGTGTCAGCAGTGAATATCGGAATGAGCAGTTCTTC.

This clonotype was counted many times. The chain links TRBV9 to TRBJ2-1; weak D call: TRBD1 (6 bases). Germline V gives CDR1 SGDLS, CDR2 YYNGEE. The CDR3 has 17 residues. Trimming pared 4 bases from V and 0 bases from J, leaving 17 bases between. The CDR3 nucleotides read TGTGCCAGCAGCATTAGAGGACAGAGCTACTCCTACAATGAGCAGTTCTTC. Its protein is CASSIRGQSYSYNEQFF.

The rearrangement uses TRBV15 and TRBJ2-1, with a possible D match to TRBD1 (6 bases). The CDR3 is made up of 13 amino acids. CDR1 and CDR2 (germline): LNHNV, YYDKDF (reference sequence). Trimming shortened V by 1 base and J by 9 bases, and 10 bases separated the two germline ends. The CDR3 nucleotides read TGTGCCACCAGCAGAGTCAGGGGACCTGAGCAGTTCTTC. Translated: CATSRVRGPEQFF.

This chain links TRBV9 with TRBJ2-1; D gene ambiguous. The V gene lost 0 bases and the J gene lost 0 bases, with 7 bases spanning the gap. CDR1 SGDLS and CDR2 YYNGEE come from the germline V gene. CDR3 length: 15 amino acids. The CDR3 DNA sequence: TGTGCCAGCAGCGTAGGCCCGGGCTCCTACAATGAGCAGTTCTTC. Translation gives CASSVGPGSYNEQFF.